These 17 T cell receptor beta chains came from one sample sequenced in a study of T cell repertoires in cytomegalovirus infection. Via MiXCR, TCRdb re-called the reads, giving one row per CDR3 protein. This table holds tens of thousands of distinct CDR3 sequences, roughly 21% found once. These TCRs are of unknown antigen specificity. Sequenced here: CD8+ T cells from cultured PBMCs, sampled from culture after CMV antigen stimulation. The source is a human donor in good health (CMV status not recorded). Some clones in this sample may be carry-over from other donors' samples.

This clonotype was counted between two and nine times. The V and J genes are TRBV7-9 and TRBJ1-2, with 12 bases identical to TRBD1. Germline CDR1 and CDR2: SEHNR and FQNEAQ (reference sequence). Trimming at V came to 5 bases and at J to 8 bases, leaving 6 bases not matched to a gene. This CDR3 has 14 amino acids. In DNA, the CDR3 is TGTGCCAGCAGCATGGGACAGGGGGCGAAAGGCTACACCTTC. Its protein is CASSMGQGAKGYTF.

The J gene is TRBJ2-7, the V gene TRBV7-9; TRBD1 or TRBD2 may be the D gene (5 bases each). Germline lookup yields CDR1 SEHNR and CDR2 FQNEAQ (reference sequence). Trimming took off 5 bases at V and 8 bases at J, with 16 bases between the two ends. The CDR3 spans 13 residues. The CDR3 DNA reads TGTGCCAGCAGCCTACCTTGGGACCCTAAGCAGTACTTC. Translating gives CASSLPWDPKQYF.

The table lists this clonotype with a few counts. The chain combines TRBV19 with TRBJ1-2; D may be TRBD1 (6 bases). The CDR3 has 16 amino acids. Germline V lookup: CDR1 LNHDA, CDR2 SQIVND (reference sequence). Deletions cut 7 bases from V and 5 bases from J, with 23 bases between. The CDR3 loop is CASMKEDYGGPYGYTF. The DNA of the CDR3 is TGTGCCAGTATGAAGGAGGATTACGGGGGCCCTTATGGCTACACCTTC.

In its sample, this clonotype was seen a few times. CDR3 sequence (DNA): TGTGCCAGCAGCTTAGGACTAGCGGGGGTCCTCCCCACAGATACGCAGTATTTT. Translation: CASSLGLAGVLPTDTQYF. This chain connects TRBV7-2 to TRBJ2-3; 12 positions agree with TRBD2. V dropped 1 base and J dropped 2; count of bases not matched to a gene: 7. The CDR3 runs 18 residues. The germline CDR1 and CDR2 sequences are SGHTA and FQGNSA.

This clonotype was observed at least ten times. The V call is TRBV7-2, the J call TRBJ1-2, with 9 nucleotides matching TRBD1. The CDR3 is 15 residues long. Germline V gene data show CDR1 as SGHTA and CDR2 as FQGNSA. V lost 5 bases to trimming and J lost 4 bases; unmatched junction nucleotides: 8. CDR3 in DNA: TGTGCCAGCAGCCGGGGACAGGGAAACTCCTATGGCTACACCTTC. This encodes CASSRGQGNSYGYTF. The whole variable domain, remainder taken from reference TRBV7-2 and TRBJ1-2, is GAGVSQSPSNKVTEKGKDVELRCDPISGHTALYWYRQSLGQGLEFLIYFQGNSAPDKSGLPSDRFSAERTGGSVSTLTIQRTQQEDSAVYLCASSRGQGNSYGYTFGSGTRLTVV.

This clonotype was counted only a few times. This chain connects TRBV12-3 or TRBV12-4 to TRBJ2-7; the match to TRBD1 covers 7 bases. The V and J ends lost 5 bases and 7 bases, in that order; junction bases with no gene match: 8. This CDR3 has 13 residues. CDR3 sequence reads: CASSNRGVREQYF. The CDR3 DNA is TGTGCCAGCAGTAACAGGGGAGTCAGAGAGCAGTACTTC.

This chain uses TRBV19 with TRBJ1-1, with D possibly TRBD1 on 5 matching bases. The CDR3 loop spans 15 amino acids. The V gene's germline CDR1 is LNHDA and CDR2 SQIVND (reference sequence). V was pared by 4 bases and J by 0 bases, with 12 bases between. The DNA for the CDR3 is TGTGCCAGTAGTAATAGGAGGGACCTGAACACTGAAGCTTTCTTT. Translating gives CASSNRRDLNTEAFF. Full variable domain (rest looked up from reference TRBV19 and TRBJ1-1): DGGITQSPKYLFRKEGQNVTLSCEQNLNHDAMYWYRQDPGQGLRLIYYSQIVNDFQKGDIAEGYSVSREKKESFPLTVTSAQKNPTAFYLCASSNRRDLNTEAFFGQGTRLTVV.

The rearrangement uses TRBV28 and TRBJ2-7; no reliable D call. Trimming removed 3 bases from V and 2 bases from J, with 20 bases in between. This CDR3 has 17 amino acids. Germline CDR1 and CDR2: MDHEN and SYDVKM. The CDR3 sequence: CASSLVVSQPAAYEQYF. The CDR3 coding sequence is TGTGCCAGCAGTTTGGTCGTTTCACAGCCGGCGGCCTACGAGCAGTACTTC.

This sequence joins TRBV9 and TRBJ1-2, with unresolved D. Trimming left V 7 bases short and J 2 bases short, with 6 bases between. The germline V gene encodes CDR1 SGDLS and CDR2 YYNGEE. The CDR3 runs to 11 residues. The CDR3 DNA sequence: TGTGCCAGCCTCGGAAACTATGGCTACACCTTC. The encoded protein is CASLGNYGYTF.

In this sample, this clonotype turned up a few times. This chain connects TRBV7-9 to TRBJ2-5; TRBD2 agrees at 13 bases. There are 15 residues in the CDR3. V dropped 6 bases and J dropped 5; count of bases not matched to a gene: 6. In germline, CDR1 is SEHNR, CDR2 FQNEAQ (reference sequence). The CDR3 here is CASSTSGGAEETQYF. The CDR3 coding sequence is TGTGCCAGCAGTACTAGCGGGGGGGCCGAGGAGACCCAGTACTTC.

The sample holds a few counts of this clonotype. V is TRBV7-9 and J is TRBJ2-3; 7 bases are a match to TRBD1. Germline V lookup: CDR1 SEHNR, CDR2 FQNEAQ (reference sequence). There are 16 residues in the CDR3. V shed 6 bases and J 1 base; nucleotides not matched to a gene: 10. The CDR3 DNA follows: TGTGCCAGCAGTAGTACAGGGGCCTACGGCACAGATACGCAGTATTTT. Amino acids: CASSSTGAYGTDTQYF.

CDR3 residues: CASSLPGVASTEAFF. CDR3 coding DNA: TGTGCCAGCAGCTTACCAGGGGTGGCGTCCACTGAAGCTTTCTTT. The chain links TRBV7-6 to TRBJ1-1; maybe TRBD1 (6 bases). Germline V lookup: CDR1 SGHVS, CDR2 FNYEAQ. This CDR3 region has 15 residues. Trimming took 2 bases from V and 4 from J, leaving 14 bases between them.

This clonotype was counted between two and nine times. The chain uses TRBV10-2 and TRBJ1-6; 7 bases line up with TRBD1. The V gene end was trimmed by 10 bases and the J gene end by 5 bases; junction bases not matched to a gene: 8. CDR1 is WSHSY, CDR2 SAAADI, per germline. The CDR3 is 14 amino acids. CDR3 DNA: TGCGCCACGGAGGAGGGACAGCATAATTCACCCCTCCACTTT. The encoded protein is CATEEGQHNSPLHF.

V and J are TRBV12-3 or TRBV12-4 and TRBJ1-1, with 7 positions matching TRBD1. V trimming: 5 bases; J trimming: 0 bases; junction bases outside the gene matches: 6. The CDR3 contains 15 residues. The CDR3 DNA is TGTGCCAGCAGTCCGACAGGGAACTTGAACACTGAAGCTTTCTTT. Its protein product is CASSPTGNLNTEAFF.

V usage is TRBV7-2 and J usage is TRBJ1-6; 9 bases agree with TRBD1. Germline V lookup: CDR1 SGHTA, CDR2 FQGNSA. V was clipped by 4 bases and J by 10 bases; unmatched bases: 8. This CDR3 contains 15 residues. The CDR3 loop reads CASSSSGQGNSPLHF. In DNA, the CDR3 is TGTGCCAGCAGCTCCTCGGGACAGGGTAACTCACCCCTCCACTTT.

The DNA of the CDR3 is TGTGCCAGCAGTCCACAGGGAATTTACGAGCAGTACTTC. This translates into CASSPQGIYEQYF. The chain combines TRBV12-3 or TRBV12-4 with TRBJ2-7; D is perhaps TRBD1 (6 bases). Trimming took off 5 bases at V and 4 bases at J, with 12 bases between the two ends. This CDR3 has 13 residues.

Only one count was recorded for this clonotype. One base away lies a much larger clone, so this may be a sequencing read error. The chain recombines TRBV4-1 with TRBJ1-4; 7 positions match TRBD1. The CDR3 length is 17 residues. Trimming at V came to 0 bases and at J to 8 bases, leaving 12 bases not matched to a gene. CDR1 and CDR2 (germline): MGHRA, YSYEKL. The CDR3 spells CASSQEAGQRPGEKLFF. The CDR3 region has the DNA TGCGCCAGCAGCCAAGAGGCGGGACAGCGTCCGGGGGAAAAACTGTTTTTT.